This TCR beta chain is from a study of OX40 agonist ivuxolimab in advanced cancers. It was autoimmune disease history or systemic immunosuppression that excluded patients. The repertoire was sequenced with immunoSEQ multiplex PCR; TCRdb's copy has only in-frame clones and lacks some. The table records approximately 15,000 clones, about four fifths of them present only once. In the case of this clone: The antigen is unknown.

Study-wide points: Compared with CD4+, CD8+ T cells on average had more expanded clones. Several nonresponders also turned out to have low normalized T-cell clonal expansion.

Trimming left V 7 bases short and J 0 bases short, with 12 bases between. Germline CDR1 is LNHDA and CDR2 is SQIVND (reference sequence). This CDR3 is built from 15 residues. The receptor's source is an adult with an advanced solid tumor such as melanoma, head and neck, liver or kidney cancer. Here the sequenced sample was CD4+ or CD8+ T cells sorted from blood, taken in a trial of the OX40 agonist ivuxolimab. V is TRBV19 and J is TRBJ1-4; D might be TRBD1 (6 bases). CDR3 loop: CASNGGLATNEKLFF. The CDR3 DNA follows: TGTGCCAGTAATGGGGGGCTCGCAACTAATGAAAAACTGTTTTTT.